This entry describes one T cell receptor (beta chain). Original analysis: Nucleated cell number was recorded as an estimate derived from reference gene primer amplification. Assay used: immunoSEQ multiplex PCR; TCRdb lists only in-frame clones, some missing. V, J and clone size are those of that table, while D and trimming were read from the DNA. The profile shows about 97,000 clones, roughly 87% of them singletons. With 4 bases clipped from V and 4 bases from J, the junction kept 9 bases outside the gene matches. The CDR3 runs to 15 residues. Germline lookup yields CDR1 SGHKS and CDR2 YYEKEE (reference sequence). The data stem from a study of blood T cell repertoires in COVID-19. Study context: Nucleic acid was either cDNA or gDNA, and it came from T cells, B-cell-depleted T cells, or PBMCs.

The TCR was taken from a woman aged 45 to 65 with COVID-19, enrolled during active disease. V and J are TRBV5-5 and TRBJ1-2; 8 positions match TRBD1. Sequencing was performed on peripheral blood. CDR3 amino acids: CASSQTGVPPYGYTF. CDR3 sequence (DNA): TGTGCCAGCAGCCAGACAGGGGTCCCCCCCTATGGCTACACCTTC. The variable domain in full, with the rest retrieved from reference TRBV5-5 and TRBJ1-2, is DAGVTQSPTHLIKTRGQQVTLRCSPISGHKSVSWYQQVLGQGPQFIFQYYEKEERGRGNFPDRFSARQFPNYSSELNVNALLLGDSALYLCASSQTGVPPYGYTFGSGTRLTVV.